One sample yielded the 2 T cell receptor beta chains listed below, sequenced in a study of CD8+CD57+ T cells in acquired aplastic anemia. Genomic DNA constituted the template upon which TCR beta VDJ and CDR3 profiling was performed. TCRdb recomputed calls from the reads with MiXCR, one row per CDR3 protein. The repertoire consists of 150,000 to 200,000 distinct CDR3 sequences, with over 60% occurring once and the leading ten covering just over 45%. The sequenced material came from sorted CD4+, CD8+, or CD8+CD57+ T cells (not recorded which) from PBMCs. Every receptor here comes from a human donor with severe aplastic anemia or a healthy control (not recorded which).

The genes are TRBV24-1 and TRBJ2-3; possibly TRBD1 for D (5 bases). V shed 4 bases and J shed 4 bases, with 17 bases lying between them. Germline V gene sequence: CDR1 KGHDR, CDR2 SFDVKD. The CDR3 loop spans 16 amino acids. The CDR3 DNA is TGTGCCACCAGTGAACCGACAGCTCCCTCGGCAGATACGCAGTATTTT. Amino acids: CATSEPTAPSADTQYF.

This chain connects TRBV20-1 to TRBJ2-3; D gene unclear. The germline CDR1 and CDR2 sequences are DFQATT and SNEGSKA (reference sequence). The length of the CDR3 is 14 residues. Between the trimmed V and J ends, which lost 6 bases and 3 bases, there was a span of 16 bases. CDR3 DNA sequence: TGCAGTGCCGCTAGGTCGGGTCGGACAGATACGCAGTATTTT. It is translated as CSAARSGRTDTQYF.